This T cell receptor (beta chain) was captured by sequencing in a study of T-cell memory formation after mild COVID-19. Broader study findings: Cross-reactive memory apparently joined, as some responding clones appeared in pre-infection memory.

In TCRdb, the 5' RACE reads were re-called with MiXCR into one record per CDR3 protein. Of fewer than 200,000 distinct CDR3 sequences listed, around 13% are singletons. Per germline, CDR1 LGHDT and CDR2 YNNKEL (reference sequence). The CDR3 length is 13 residues. Trimming removed 0 bases from V and 5 bases from J, with 8 bases in between. In the case of this clonotype: Antigen unknown.

This chain connects TRBV3-1 to TRBJ2-7, with D perhaps matching TRBD2 (5 bases). The clonotype comes from a man aged 18 to 35 who had mild COVID-19 (a few samples of this study predate the infection). Cell type and time point are not known. Material for sequencing was PBMCs or a T cell subset sorted from them (not recorded which). The CDR3 bases are TGTGCCAGCAGCCAAGAGTTCGGGAACGAGCAGTACTTC. Translated, it gives CASSQEFGNEQYF.